This TCR beta chain was sequenced in a study of blood T cell repertoires in COVID-19. Study details: T cells, B-cell-depleted T cells, or PBMCs supplied cDNA or gDNA.

The CDR3 spans 14 residues. Germline assignment: CDR1 LGHDT and CDR2 YNNKEL (reference sequence). With 0 bases clipped from V and 6 bases from J, the junction kept 3 bases outside the gene matches. Recovered status in Cohort 3 required two negative PCRs, clearance, or symptom resolution. Original processing notes: The assay estimated nucleated cells by amplifying reference gene primers. Measured with immunoSEQ multiplex PCR; TCRdb has only the in-frame clones, and not every one. V and J calls and clone size are as listed in that table; D and trimming were resolved from the DNA. The sample includes 450,000 to 600,000 clones, roughly 90% of them seen just once. A single count supports this clone.

The sequence derives from a woman aged 18-35 years who had recovered from COVID-19. The sample consisted of PBMCs or T cells enriched from blood (not recorded which). The rearrangement uses TRBV3-1 (or the pseudogene TRBV3-2) and TRBJ2-7; TRBD2 matches 9 bases. The CDR3 spells CASSQDVSGGEQYF. The DNA of the CDR3 is TGTGCCAGCAGCCAAGATGTTAGCGGGGGCGAGCAGTACTTC.